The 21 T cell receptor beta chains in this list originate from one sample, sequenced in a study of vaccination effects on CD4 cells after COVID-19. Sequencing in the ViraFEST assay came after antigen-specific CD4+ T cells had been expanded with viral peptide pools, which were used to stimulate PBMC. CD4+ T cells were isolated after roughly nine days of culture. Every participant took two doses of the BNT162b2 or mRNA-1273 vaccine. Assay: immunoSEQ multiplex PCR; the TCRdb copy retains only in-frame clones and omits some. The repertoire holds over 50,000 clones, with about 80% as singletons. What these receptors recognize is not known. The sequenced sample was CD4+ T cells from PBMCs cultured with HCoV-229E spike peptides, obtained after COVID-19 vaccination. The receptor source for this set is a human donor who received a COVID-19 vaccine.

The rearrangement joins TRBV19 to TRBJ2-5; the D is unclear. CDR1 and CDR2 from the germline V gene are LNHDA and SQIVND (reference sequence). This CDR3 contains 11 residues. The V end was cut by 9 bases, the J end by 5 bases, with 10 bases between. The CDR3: CASAAGETQYF. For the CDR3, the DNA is TGTGCCAGCGCCGCTGGGGAGACCCAGTACTTC.

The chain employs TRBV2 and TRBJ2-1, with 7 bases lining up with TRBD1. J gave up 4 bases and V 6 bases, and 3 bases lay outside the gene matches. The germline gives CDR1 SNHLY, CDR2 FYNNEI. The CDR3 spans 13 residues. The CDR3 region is CASSGRGYNEQFF. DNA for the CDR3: TGTGCCAGCAGCGGCAGGGGGTACAATGAGCAGTTCTTC. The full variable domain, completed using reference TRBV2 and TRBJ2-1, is EPEVTQTPSHQVTQMGQEVILRCVPISNHLYFYWYRQILGQKVEFLVSFYNNEISEKSEIFDDQFSVERPDGSNFTLKIRSTKLEDSAMYFCASSGRGYNEQFFGPGTRLTVL.

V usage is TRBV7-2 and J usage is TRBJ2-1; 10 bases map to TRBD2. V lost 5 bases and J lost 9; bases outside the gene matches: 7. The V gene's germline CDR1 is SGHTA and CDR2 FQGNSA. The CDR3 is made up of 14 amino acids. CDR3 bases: TGTGCCAGCAGCCGCGGACTAGCGGAGTCTGAGCAGTTCTTC. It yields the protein CASSRGLAESEQFF.

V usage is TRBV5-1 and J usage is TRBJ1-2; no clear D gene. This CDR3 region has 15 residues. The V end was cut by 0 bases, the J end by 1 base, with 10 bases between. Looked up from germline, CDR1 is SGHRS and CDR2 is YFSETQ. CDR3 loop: CASSLDAGLNYGYTF. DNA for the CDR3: TGCGCCAGCAGCTTGGACGCCGGACTTAACTATGGCTACACCTTC.

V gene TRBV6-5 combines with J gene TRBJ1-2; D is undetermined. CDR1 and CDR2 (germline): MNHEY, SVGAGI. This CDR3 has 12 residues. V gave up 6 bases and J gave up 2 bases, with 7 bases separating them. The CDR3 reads CASSPSNYGYTF. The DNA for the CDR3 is TGTGCCAGCAGCCCGTCGAACTATGGCTACACCTTC.

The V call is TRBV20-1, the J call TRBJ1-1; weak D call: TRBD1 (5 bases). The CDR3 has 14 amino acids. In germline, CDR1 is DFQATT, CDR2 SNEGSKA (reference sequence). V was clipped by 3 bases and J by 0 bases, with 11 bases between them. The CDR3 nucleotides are TGCAGTGCTAGTCGGGACGGTGTGAACACTGAAGCTTTCTTT. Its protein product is CSASRDGVNTEAFF.

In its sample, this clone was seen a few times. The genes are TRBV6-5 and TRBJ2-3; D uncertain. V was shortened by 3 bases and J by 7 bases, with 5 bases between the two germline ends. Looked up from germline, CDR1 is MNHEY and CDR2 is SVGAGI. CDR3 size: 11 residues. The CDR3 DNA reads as TGTGCCAGCAGTTATTCCCATACGCAGTATTTT. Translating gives CASSYSHTQYF.

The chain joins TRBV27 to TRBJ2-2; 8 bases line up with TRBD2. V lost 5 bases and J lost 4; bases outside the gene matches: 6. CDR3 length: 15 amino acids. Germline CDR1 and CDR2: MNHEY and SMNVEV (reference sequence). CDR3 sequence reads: CASSPQRGLTGELFF. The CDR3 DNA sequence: TGTGCCAGCAGTCCTCAGCGGGGGCTCACCGGGGAGCTGTTTTTT.

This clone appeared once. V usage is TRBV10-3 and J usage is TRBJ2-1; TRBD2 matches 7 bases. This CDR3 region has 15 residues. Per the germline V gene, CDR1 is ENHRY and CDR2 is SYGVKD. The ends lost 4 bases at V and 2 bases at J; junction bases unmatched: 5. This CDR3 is CAISAGTKPYNEQFF. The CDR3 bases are TGTGCCATCAGTGCCGGGACTAAACCCTACAATGAGCAGTTCTTC.

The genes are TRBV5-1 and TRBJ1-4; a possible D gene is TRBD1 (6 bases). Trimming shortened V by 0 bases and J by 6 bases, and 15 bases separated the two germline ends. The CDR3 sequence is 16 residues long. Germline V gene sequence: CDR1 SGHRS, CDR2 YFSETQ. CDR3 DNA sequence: TGCGCCAGCAGCTTGGCCGGGGGGCGTCTCTATGAAAAACTGTTTTTT. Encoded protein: CASSLAGGRLYEKLFF.

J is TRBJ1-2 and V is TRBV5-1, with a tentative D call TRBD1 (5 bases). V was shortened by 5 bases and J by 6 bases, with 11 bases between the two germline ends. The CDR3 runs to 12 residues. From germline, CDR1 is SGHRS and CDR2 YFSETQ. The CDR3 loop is CASRGGGDGYTF. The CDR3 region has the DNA TGCGCCAGCAGGGGGGGAGGAGATGGCTACACCTTC.

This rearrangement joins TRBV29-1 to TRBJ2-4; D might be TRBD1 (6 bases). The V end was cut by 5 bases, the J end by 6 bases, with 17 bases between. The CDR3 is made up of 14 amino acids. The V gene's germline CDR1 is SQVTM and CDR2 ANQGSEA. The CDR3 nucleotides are TGCAGCGTTCAAACAACAGGGTACGGAAACATTCAGTACTTC. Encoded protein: CSVQTTGYGNIQYF.

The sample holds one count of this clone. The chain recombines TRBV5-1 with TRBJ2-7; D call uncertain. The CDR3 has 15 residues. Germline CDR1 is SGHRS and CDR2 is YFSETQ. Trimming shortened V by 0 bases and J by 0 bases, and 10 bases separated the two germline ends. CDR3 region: CASSLGAGSSYEQYV. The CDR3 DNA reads TGCGCCAGCAGCTTGGGCGCTGGAAGCTCCTACGAGCAGTACGTC.

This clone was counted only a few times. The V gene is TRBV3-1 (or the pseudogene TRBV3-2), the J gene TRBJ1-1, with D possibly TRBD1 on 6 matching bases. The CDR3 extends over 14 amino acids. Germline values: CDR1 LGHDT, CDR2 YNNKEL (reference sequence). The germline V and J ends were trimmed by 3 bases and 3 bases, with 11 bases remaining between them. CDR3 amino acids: CASSQPGQDTEAFF. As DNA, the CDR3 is TGTGCCAGCAGCCAGCCGGGACAAGACACTGAAGCTTTCTTT.

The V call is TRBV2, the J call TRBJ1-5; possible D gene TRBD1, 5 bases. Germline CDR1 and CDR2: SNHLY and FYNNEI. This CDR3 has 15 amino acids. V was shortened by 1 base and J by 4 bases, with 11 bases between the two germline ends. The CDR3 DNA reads TGTGCCAGCAGTGAAGGACAGCCCAGAAATCAGCCCCAGCATTTT. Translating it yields CASSEGQPRNQPQHF.

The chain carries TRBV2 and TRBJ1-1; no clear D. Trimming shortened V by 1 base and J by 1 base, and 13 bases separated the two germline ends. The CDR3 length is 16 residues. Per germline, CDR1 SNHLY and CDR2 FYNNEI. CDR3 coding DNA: TGTGCCAGCAGTGAAGAGTTGGGAGCGTCGAACACTGAAGCTTTCTTT. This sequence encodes CASSEELGASNTEAFF.

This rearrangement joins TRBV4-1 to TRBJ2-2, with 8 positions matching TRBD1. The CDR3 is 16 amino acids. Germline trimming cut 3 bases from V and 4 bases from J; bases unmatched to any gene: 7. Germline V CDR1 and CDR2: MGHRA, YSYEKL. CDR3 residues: CASSHETGAPTGELFF. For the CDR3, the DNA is TGCGCCAGCAGCCATGAGACAGGGGCGCCCACCGGGGAGCTGTTTTTT.

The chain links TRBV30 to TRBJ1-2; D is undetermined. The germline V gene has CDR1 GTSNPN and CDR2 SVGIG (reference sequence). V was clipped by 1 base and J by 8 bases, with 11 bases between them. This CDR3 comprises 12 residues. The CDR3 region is CAWSEEGRGYTF. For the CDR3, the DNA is TGTGCCTGGAGTGAGGAGGGAAGGGGCTACACCTTC.

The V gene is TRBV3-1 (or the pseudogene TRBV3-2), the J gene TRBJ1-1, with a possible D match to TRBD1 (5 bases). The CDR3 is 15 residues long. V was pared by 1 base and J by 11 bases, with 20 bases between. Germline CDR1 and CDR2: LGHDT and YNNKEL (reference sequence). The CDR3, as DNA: TGTGCCAGCAGCCAAGGCCGTGGGTGGGACGTGTGGGCTTTCTTT. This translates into CASSQGRGWDVWAFF.

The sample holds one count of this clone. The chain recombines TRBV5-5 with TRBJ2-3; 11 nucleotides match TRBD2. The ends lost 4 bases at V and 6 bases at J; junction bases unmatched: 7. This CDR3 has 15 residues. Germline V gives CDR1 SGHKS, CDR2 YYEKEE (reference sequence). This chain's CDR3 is CASSIRTSGSDTQYF. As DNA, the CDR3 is TGTGCCAGCAGCATTCGGACTAGCGGGTCCGATACGCAGTATTTT.

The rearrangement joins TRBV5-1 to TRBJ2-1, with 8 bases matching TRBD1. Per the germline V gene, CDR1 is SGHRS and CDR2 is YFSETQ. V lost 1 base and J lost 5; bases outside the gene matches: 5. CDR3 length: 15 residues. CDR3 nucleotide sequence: TGCGCCAGCAGCTTGCTCGGACAGGGACACAATGAGCAGTTCTTC. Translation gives CASSLLGQGHNEQFF.